This passage covers 21 T cell receptor beta chains from one sample sequenced in a study of T cells in Graves' hyperthyroidism and ophthalmopathy. The source material, RNA transcripts, was used to amplify TCR beta CDR3 regions. TCR CDR3 underwent first-round RT-PCR with the HTBI primer set. TCRdb independently ran MiXCR on the multiplex PCR reads; one entry per CDR3 protein. The sample records 800,000 or so distinct CDR3 sequences, about two fifths being singletons. The sample taken for sequencing was blood. These receptor sequences come from a young man with Graves' hyperthyroidism.

The chain carries TRBV2 and TRBJ2-7; D perhaps matches TRBD1 (7 bases). The CDR3 totals 15 residues. Trimming shortened V by 7 bases and J by 7 bases, and 23 bases separated the two germline ends. CDR1 is SNHLY, CDR2 FYNNEI, per germline. The CDR3 is CASNRRQGGSGEQYF. As DNA, the CDR3 is TGTGCCAGCAATAGGAGACAGGGAGGATCCGGGGAGCAGTACTTC.

This clonotype was observed at least ten times. The chain recombines TRBV29-1 with TRBJ2-5; TRBD2 matches at 9 bases. The CDR3 covers 16 residues. Per the germline V gene, CDR1 is SQVTM and CDR2 is ANQGSEA. J lost 5 bases, V lost 0 bases, and 10 bases had no gene match. The CDR3 here is CSVEDLISGSFETQYF. The CDR3 DNA sequence: TGCAGCGTTGAAGATCTTATTAGCGGGAGTTTTGAGACCCAGTACTTC.

This clonotype was counted a few times. The CDR3 protein is CASSFGQAQETQYF. CDR3 in DNA: TGTGCCAGCAGCTTCGGACAGGCCCAAGAGACCCAGTACTTC. The chain joins TRBV5-4 to TRBJ2-5; 7 bases match TRBD1. The V gene end was trimmed by 2 bases and the J gene end by 1 base; junction bases not matched to a gene: 2. The germline CDR1 and CDR2 sequences are SGHNT and YYREEE (reference sequence). There are 14 residues in the CDR3. The full variable domain, rest sourced from reference TRBV5-4 and TRBJ2-5, is ETGVTQSPTHLIKTRGQQVTLRCSSQSGHNTVSWYQQALGQGPQFIFQYYREEENGRGNFPPRFSGLQFPNYSSELNVNALELDDSALYLCASSFGQAQETQYFGPGTRLLVL.

The V gene is TRBV12-3 or TRBV12-4, the J gene TRBJ1-1; D is perhaps TRBD1 (6 bases). V lost 5 bases, J lost 1 base, and 17 bases lay in between. CDR3 length equals 16 residues. The CDR3 reads CASSRQASEGNTEAFF. As DNA, the CDR3 is TGTGCCAGCAGTCGACAGGCATCGGAGGGGAACACTGAAGCTTTCTTT.

The V gene is TRBV9, the J gene TRBJ1-1, with a tentative D call TRBD1 (5 bases). This CDR3 spans 14 amino acids. V was clipped by 5 bases and J by 1 base, with 12 bases between them. The V gene's germline CDR1 is SGDLS and CDR2 YYNGEE. CDR3 coding DNA: TGTGCCAGCAGTTCCGACAGTTCGAACACTGAAGCTTTCTTT. This translates into CASSSDSSNTEAFF.

This clonotype has a single count. The chain joins TRBV25-1 to TRBJ2-5; TRBD1 might be the D (5 bases). The CDR3 length is 15 residues. Deletions cut 5 bases from V and 1 base from J, with 14 bases between. Germline V CDR1 and CDR2: MGHDK, SYGVNS. The CDR3 nucleotides read TGTGCCAGCAGTTCTCCCAGGGAAGCCCAAGAGACCCAGTACTTC. It codes for CASSSPREAQETQYF.

This clonotype was recorded a few times. V is TRBV19 and J is TRBJ2-2; 10 positions match TRBD2. J lost 7 bases, V lost 5 bases, and 28 bases had no gene match. Germline values: CDR1 LNHDA, CDR2 SQIVND (reference sequence). This CDR3 spans 22 amino acids. This CDR3 reads CASSFRTRRGIFLAGESGELFF. CDR3 in DNA: TGTGCCAGTAGTTTTCGTACGCGCAGGGGGATTTTTCTAGCGGGAGAGAGCGGGGAGCTGTTTTTT.

This clonotype was seen many times. This rearrangement joins TRBV7-2 to TRBJ1-2; D possibly corresponds to TRBD1 (6 bases). V gave up 5 bases and J gave up 3 bases, with 16 bases separating them. The germline V gene has CDR1 SGHTA and CDR2 FQGNSA. The CDR3 totals 15 residues. The CDR3 protein is CASSLLAGVDYGYTF. For the CDR3, the DNA is TGTGCCAGCAGCCTCCTGGCAGGGGTTGACTATGGCTACACCTTC. Full variable domain (rest looked up from reference TRBV7-2 and TRBJ1-2): GAGVSQSPSNKVTEKGKDVELRCDPISGHTALYWYRQSLGQGLEFLIYFQGNSAPDKSGLPSDRFSAERTGGSVSTLTIQRTQQEDSAVYLCASSLLAGVDYGYTFGSGTRLTVV.

Many counts were recorded for this clonotype. CDR3: CSAGDTTYEQYF. CDR3 sequence (DNA): TGCAGTGCTGGGGACACAACCTACGAGCAGTACTTC. J is TRBJ2-7 and V is TRBV20-1; D is possibly TRBD1 (6 bases). Trimming cost V 5 bases and J 2 bases, with 10 bases left between them. CDR3 size: 12 residues. Germline-derived CDR1 and CDR2 are DFQATT and SNEGSKA (reference sequence).

The table lists this clonotype with many counts. The chain employs TRBV9 and TRBJ1-2, with D possibly being TRBD1 (5 bases). V gave up 2 bases and J gave up 2 bases, with 10 bases separating them. The CDR3 length is 14 residues. Per the germline V gene, CDR1 is SGDLS and CDR2 is YYNGEE. CDR3 region: CASSVGRTNYGYTF. The CDR3 nucleotides read TGTGCCAGCAGCGTGGGGAGGACAAACTATGGCTACACCTTC.

The chain links TRBV2 to TRBJ1-4, with D unclear. In germline, CDR1 is SNHLY, CDR2 FYNNEI. The V end lost 3 bases, the J end lost 8 bases, and 10 bases lay between the germline ends. The CDR3 sequence is 13 residues long. CDR3 sequence (DNA): TGTGCCAGCAGTGATAAGCGGGAGGAAAAACTGTTTTTT. It yields the protein CASSDKREEKLFF.

The CDR3 sequence is CASSETGEGYEQYF. The CDR3 region has the DNA TGTGCCAGCAGTGAAACAGGGGAGGGCTACGAGCAGTACTTC. The chain has TRBV6-1 and TRBJ2-7, with D perhaps matching TRBD1 or TRBD2 (7 bases each). The CDR3 loop spans 14 amino acids. The ends were cut back, 2 bases at V and 3 bases at J, with 11 bases in the middle. Per the germline V gene, CDR1 is MNHNS and CDR2 is SASEGT.

This clonotype was found many times. The V and J genes are TRBV29-1 and TRBJ1-2; D gene ambiguous. The CDR3 loop spans 13 amino acids. The V end lost 7 bases, the J end lost 4 bases, and 16 bases lay between the germline ends. Germline V gene lookup returns CDR1 SQVTM and CDR2 ANQGSEA. CDR3 bases: TGCAGCGCCGGGAGGGTGAGAATCTATGGCTACACCTTC. Translated: CSAGRVRIYGYTF.

The chain has TRBV25-1 and TRBJ1-2; a weak D match, TRBD1 (5 bases). Germline V gene sequence: CDR1 MGHDK, CDR2 SYGVNS. The CDR3 is 15 residues long. The V end was cut by 8 bases, the J end by 2 bases, with 18 bases between. The CDR3 region has the DNA TGTGCCAGCCTAGATTGGGCAGGGAGCAACTATGGCTACACCTTC. It codes for CASLDWAGSNYGYTF.

This clonotype was seen ten or more times. One end of the junction fails to match germline, which may point to a read error. The J gene is TRBJ1-4, the V gene TRBV7-7; D is possibly TRBD1 (5 bases). The CDR3 runs 14 residues. CDR1 is SSHAT, CDR2 FNYEAQ, per germline (reference sequence). The CDR3 here is CASSFGGSNEKLFF. As DNA, the CDR3 is TGTGCTAGCAGCTTTGGGGGTTCTAATGAAAAACTGTTTTTT.

J is TRBJ1-1 and V is TRBV29-1; 9 bases match TRBD1. This CDR3 spans 13 amino acids. V was clipped by 7 bases and J by 5 bases; unmatched bases: 8. Germline CDR1 and CDR2: SQVTM and ANQGSEA. CDR3 bases: TGCAGCGCCGACAGGGGGAAGAGGACTGAAGCTTTCTTT. This codes for CSADRGKRTEAFF.

The rearrangement uses TRBV10-3 and TRBJ1-5; TRBD1 aligns across 8 bases. The junction had 10 bases not matched to a gene; V was cut back by 9 bases and J by 6 bases. Germline V gives CDR1 ENHRY, CDR2 SYGVKD. CDR3 size: 14 residues. The CDR3 here is CAIGQGQGPQPQHF. The CDR3 region has the DNA TGTGCCATTGGACAGGGACAAGGTCCTCAGCCCCAGCATTTT.

This clonotype was detected a few times. J is TRBJ2-5 and V is TRBV4-3, with no clear D. V was trimmed by 3 bases and J by 5 bases, leaving 13 bases between them. Germline-derived CDR1 and CDR2 are LGHNA and YSLEER. The CDR3 loop spans 14 amino acids. The CDR3 nucleotides are TGCGCCAGCAGCCAGGCCCTGGAGTGGGAGACCCAGTACTTC. Encoded protein: CASSQALEWETQYF.

CDR3 in DNA: TGTGCCAGCAGTGAAGCAGGGCAGACCTACGAGCAGTACTTC. It specifies CASSEAGQTYEQYF. V and J are TRBV6-1 and TRBJ2-7; D is ambiguous. The germline V and J ends were trimmed by 0 bases and 2 bases, with 8 bases remaining between them. The CDR3 has 14 residues. Germline loops: CDR1 MNHNS, CDR2 SASEGT.

Of note for this clonotype: An end of the junction does not agree with germline; a read error may underlie this. The CDR3 region has the DNA TGTGCCGGCAGCTTATGGGCCGGGGAGACCCAGTACTTC. Translation: CAGSLWAGETQYF. This chain joins TRBV11-1 and TRBJ2-5; no clear D gene. CDR3 length: 13 residues. The germline V gene has CDR1 SGHAT and CDR2 FQDESV (reference sequence).

The sample holds a few counts of this clonotype. This chain links TRBV12-3 or TRBV12-4 with TRBJ1-1; TRBD1 agrees at 8 bases. The V gene end was trimmed by 7 bases and the J gene end by 6 bases; junction bases not matched to a gene: 10. The CDR3 totals 14 residues. CDR3 coding DNA: TGTGCCAGCACCGAAGACAGGGGCTCGGCTGAAGCTTTCTTT. Protein product: CASTEDRGSAEAFF.